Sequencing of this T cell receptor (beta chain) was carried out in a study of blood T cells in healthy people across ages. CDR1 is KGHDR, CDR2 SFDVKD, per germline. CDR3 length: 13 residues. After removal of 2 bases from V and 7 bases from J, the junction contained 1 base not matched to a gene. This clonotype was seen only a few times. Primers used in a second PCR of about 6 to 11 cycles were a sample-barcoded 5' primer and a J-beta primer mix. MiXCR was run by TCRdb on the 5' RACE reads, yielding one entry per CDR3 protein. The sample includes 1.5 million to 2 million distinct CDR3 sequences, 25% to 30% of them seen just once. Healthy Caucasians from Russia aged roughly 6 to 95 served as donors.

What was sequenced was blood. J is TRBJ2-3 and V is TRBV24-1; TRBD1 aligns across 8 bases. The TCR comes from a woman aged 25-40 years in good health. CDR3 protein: CATSDWDRNTQYF. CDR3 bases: TGTGCCACCAGTGATTGGGACAGGAATACGCAGTATTTT.